The next 5 T cell receptor beta chains were all read from a single sample in a study of blood T cells in healthy people across ages. Primed by a sample-barcoded 5' primer and a J-beta primer mix, a second PCR proceeded for roughly 7 to 12 cycles. Via MiXCR, TCRdb re-called the 5' RACE reads, giving one row per CDR3 protein. This sample has about 970,000 distinct CDR3 sequences, with roughly half found just once. The sequencing sample was made of blood. These receptors were collected from a woman aged 55-69 years in good health.

The chain joins TRBV28 to TRBJ2-7, with 11 bases matching TRBD1. The CDR3 is 14 residues long. Germline values: CDR1 MDHEN, CDR2 SYDVKM. Trimming at V came to 7 bases and at J to 0 bases, leaving 2 bases not matched to a gene. CDR3: CASNGQGASYEQYF. CDR3 in DNA: TGTGCCAGCAACGGACAGGGGGCCTCCTACGAGCAGTACTTC.

V is TRBV3-1 and J is TRBJ2-7; D is ambiguous. The CDR3 covers 12 residues. Germline CDR1 and CDR2: LGHDT and YNNKEL (reference sequence). V lost 3 bases, J lost 6 bases, and 9 bases lay in between. The CDR3 is CASSHQGFEQYF. Written as DNA, the CDR3 is TGTGCCAGCAGCCATCAAGGGTTCGAGCAGTACTTC.

This sequence joins TRBV20-1 and TRBJ2-3; no clear D. V lost 6 bases to trimming and J lost 1 base, with 20 bases between them. This CDR3 contains 16 residues. Germline V gene lookup returns CDR1 DFQATT and CDR2 SNEGSKA (reference sequence). The CDR3 sequence is CSARSTTRLGTDTQYF. DNA of the CDR3: TGCAGTGCGCGCAGCACAACAAGGCTGGGCACAGATACGCAGTATTTT.

The chain has TRBV28 and TRBJ1-6; D possibly corresponds to TRBD1 (5 bases). The V and J ends lost 5 bases and 9 bases respectively, with 14 bases between them. Germline CDR1 reads MDHEN; CDR2 reads SYDVKM. CDR3 length equals 14 residues. The CDR3 reads CASSTGTSGSPLHF. For the CDR3, the DNA is TGTGCCAGCAGTACCGGGACGAGCGGTTCACCCCTCCACTTT.

V gene TRBV28 combines with J gene TRBJ2-7, with 9 bases fitting TRBD1. The CDR3 length is 16 residues. Trimming cost V 2 bases and J 1 base; bases outside gene matches: 6. Germline V gene data show CDR1 as MDHEN and CDR2 as SYDVKM. DNA for the CDR3: TGTGCCAGCAGTTTACCAGGACAGGGGAGGTCCTACGAGCAGTACTTC. This gives the protein CASSLPGQGRSYEQYF.